A selection of T cell receptor beta chains follows, all from one sample in a study of OX40 agonist ivuxolimab in advanced cancers. The table came from immunoSEQ multiplex PCR; TCRdb's copy has only in-frame clones and leaves some out. Seen here are about 14,000 clones, around 80% observed once, and the top ten hold 11% to 15%. Sequences were derived from CD4+ or CD8+ T cells sorted from blood, sampled in a trial of the OX40 agonist ivuxolimab. These receptors all come from an adult with an advanced solid tumor such as melanoma, head and neck, liver or kidney cancer. CDR3s include the opening cysteine and the closing phenylalanine or tryptophan. The D gene is left open where the match is weak. Clone size is stated in some rows and not others, as once, few, many or a class when expanded.

TRBJ1-4,TRBV27,.,.,CASSLSPGRITGATNEKLFF,TGTGCCAGCAGTTTATCGCCCGGACGGATTACCGGTGCAACTAATGAAAAACTGTTTTTT
TRBJ2-7,TRBV5-4,TRBD2,.,CASSPSGGAAYEQYF,TGTGCCAGCAGCCCGAGCGGGGGGGCCGCCTACGAGCAGTACTTC
TRBJ2-2,TRBV5-6,.,.,CASSPLGLYTRELFF,TGTGCCAGCAGCCCCCTTGGACTCTACACCAGGGAGCTGTTTTTT
TRBJ1-1,TRBV5-6,.,.,CASSFGPTEAFF,TGTGCCAGCAGCTTTGGCCCCACTGAAGCTTTCTTT
TRBJ2-3,TRBV4-1,TRBD1,.,CASSPGQGGTDTQYF,TGCGCCAGCAGCCCGGGACAGGGGGGCACAGATACGCAGTATTTT
TRBJ2-5,TRBV5-1,.,.,CASSKGGQETQYF,TGCGCCAGCAGCAAGGGGGGGCAAGAGACCCAGTACTTC
TRBJ1-1,TRBV14,TRBD1,.,CASRPTGRDTEAFF,TGTGCCAGCAGACCGACAGGGCGGGACACTGAAGCTTTCTTT
TRBJ1-2,TRBV4-2,TRBD1,.,CASSQEGTGGSYGYTF,TGTGCCAGCAGCCAAGAAGGGACAGGGGGCAGCTATGGCTACACCTTC
TRBJ2-3,TRBV5-1,TRBD2,.,CASMGTSGNTDTQYF,TGCGCCAGCATGGGAACTAGCGGGAACACAGATACGCAGTATTTT
TRBJ1-5,TRBV7-8,.,.,CASSLAAQEPQHF,TGTGCCAGCAGCTTGGCTGCCCAGGAGCCCCAGCATTTT
TRBJ2-7,TRBV5-6,TRBD1,.,CASSERTGAPYEQYF,TGTGCCAGCAGCGAGAGGACAGGCGCCCCCTACGAGCAGTACTTC
TRBJ2-4,TRBV5-4,TRBD1,.,CASSYPDRGTNIQYF,TGTGCCAGCAGCTACCCAGACAGGGGCACAAACATTCAGTACTTC
TRBJ1-2,TRBV27,.,few,CASSLSPSLGYTF,TGTGCCAGCAGTTTATCTCCCTCCCTGGGCTACACCTTC
TRBJ2-7,TRBV6-1,.,.,CASSEFRDGYYEQYF,TGTGCCAGCAGTGAATTCAGGGATGGGTACTACGAGCAGTACTTC
TRBJ2-1,TRBV11-2,.,.,CASSGSALGFF,TGTGCCAGCAGCGGGTCGGCGCTCGGATTCTTC
TRBJ2-7,TRBV21-1,.,.,CASSKQGSHEQYF,TGTGCCAGCAGCAAGCAGGGGTCCCACGAGCAGTACTTC
TRBJ2-7,TRBV4-2,.,.,CASSQEEGEGLEQYF,TGTGCCAGCAGCCAAGAGGAGGGCGAGGGGTTAGAGCAGTACTTC
TRBJ1-4,TRBV5-5,.,.,CASSRRPEVDEKLFF,TGTGCCAGCAGCCGGCGGCCAGAGGTAGATGAAAAACTGTTTTTT
TRBJ2-3,TRBV9,TRBD1,.,CARPTGADTQYF,TGTGCCAGACCGACAGGGGCAGATACGCAGTATTTT
TRBJ2-1,TRBV5-5,TRBD2,.,CASSKLAGGPWEQFF,TGTGCCAGCAGCAAACTAGCGGGAGGGCCCTGGGAGCAGTTCTTC
TRBJ2-5,TRBV10-2,TRBD1,few,CASRDRGRETQYF,TGCGCCAGCCGGGACAGGGGGCGAGAGACCCAGTACTTC
TRBJ2-5,TRBV7-9,.,.,CASTFGGGEETQYF,TGTGCCAGCACCTTTGGGGGGGGCGAAGAGACCCAGTACTTC
TRBJ2-1,TRBV11-2,.,.,CASSLGGRYNEQFF,TGTGCCAGCAGCTTAGGCGGGCGGTACAATGAGCAGTTCTTC
TRBJ1-1,TRBV9,TRBD1,.,CASSAGGQGKNTEAFF,TGTGCCAGCAGCGCTGGGGGACAGGGAAAAAACACTGAAGCTTTCTTT
TRBJ1-5,TRBV27,.,.,CASGIQPQHF,TGTGCCAGCGGAATTCAGCCCCAGCATTTT
TRBJ1-4,TRBV15,.,.,CATSRGEKLFF,TGTGCCACCAGCAGAGGGGAAAAACTGTTTTTT
TRBJ1-4,TRBV5-1,.,.,CASSPLGPANEKLFF,TGCGCCAGCAGCCCTCTTGGTCCGGCTAATGAAAAACTGTTTTTT
TRBJ1-5,TRBV27,.,.,CASSLSVSAINQPQHF,TGTGCCAGCAGTTTATCTGTCTCTGCTATCAATCAGCCCCAGCATTTT
TRBJ1-4,TRBV4-1,.,.,CASSQGRVGGEKLFF,TGCGCCAGCAGCCAAGGAAGGGTTGGTGGAGAAAAACTGTTTTTT
TRBJ1-1,TRBV2,.,.,CASSEGQGRTEAFF,TGTGCCAGCAGTGAAGGGCAGGGGCGAACTGAAGCTTTCTTT
TRBJ1-2,TRBV5-1,TRBD1,.,CASSLDRECCGYTF,TGCGCCAGCAGCTTAGACAGGGAGTGCTGTGGCTACACCTTC
TRBJ2-2,TRBV6-4,.,.,CASSDSGGPDTGELFF,TGTGCCAGCAGTGACTCAGGGGGGCCGGACACCGGGGAGCTGTTTTTT
TRBJ1-2,TRBV29-1,.,.,CSVDFPSMDIYGYTF,TGCAGCGTTGATTTTCCCTCAATGGATATCTATGGCTACACCTTC
TRBJ2-7,TRBV2,TRBD2,.,CASRRGLAGTGRGNEQYF,TGTGCCAGCAGGCGTGGACTAGCGGGAACTGGACGGGGTAACGAGCAGTACTTC
TRBJ2-1,TRBV5-1,TRBD2,.,CASSLEGLMYDEQFF,TGCGCCAGCAGCTTGGAGGGACTAATGTACGATGAGCAGTTCTTC
TRBJ1-1,TRBV6-5,.,few,CASRSGPEAFF,TGTGCCAGCAGGTCAGGCCCTGAAGCTTTCTTT
TRBJ1-2,TRBV6-4,.,once,CASSDSDSSGGYTF,TGTGCCAGCAGTGACTCGGACTCTTCTGGCGGCTACACCTTC
TRBJ1-1,TRBV5-1,TRBD1,few,CASSSTPTGDTTEAFF,TGCGCCAGCAGCTCCACACCGACAGGGGATACGACTGAAGCTTTCTTT
TRBJ2-5,TRBV7-3,TRBD2,.,CASSPGLAGSETQYF,TGTGCCAGCAGCCCGGGACTAGCGGGCAGTGAGACCCAGTACTTC
TRBJ2-2,TRBV7-8,.,few,CASSLGGQEDTGELFF,TGTGCCAGCAGCTTAGGAGGGCAGGAGGACACCGGGGAGCTGTTTTTT
TRBJ2-3,TRBV9,TRBD2,.,CASSVREGPADTQYF,TGTGCCAGCAGCGTAAGGGAGGGCCCCGCAGATACGCAGTATTTT
TRBJ2-1,TRBV11-1,.,once,CASSLARGLTYNEQFF,TGTGCCAGCAGCTTAGCGCGAGGGCTAACCTACAATGAGCAGTTCTTC
TRBJ1-2,TRBV13,.,.,CASSPMSRGTPGYGYTF,TGTGCCAGCAGCCCGATGTCAAGGGGTACCCCTGGCTATGGCTACACCTTC
TRBJ2-7,TRBV19,.,.,CASSIWADPSYEQYF,TGTGCCAGTAGTATTTGGGCAGATCCCTCCTACGAGCAGTACTTC
TRBJ2-7,TRBV7-3,.,once,CASPLVCRDGEQYF,TGTGCCAGCCCTTTAGTGTGCAGGGATGGTGAGCAGTACTTC
TRBJ2-5,TRBV27,TRBD2,.,CASSFDAGAIQTQYF,TGTGCCAGCAGTTTTGATGCGGGAGCGATACAGACCCAGTACTTC
TRBJ2-3,TRBV18,.,once,CASSPPKRDTKRGSDTQYF,TGTGCCAGCTCACCACCGAAAAGGGACACCAAGCGGGGATCAGATACGCAGTATTTT
TRBJ2-2,TRBV5-5,TRBD1,once,CASSLGLRTGAYTGELFF,TGTGCCAGCAGCTTAGGGTTACGGACAGGGGCGTACACCGGGGAGCTGTTTTTT
TRBJ1-5,TRBV1,.,.,CTSNRSRGGTCYQPQHF,TGCACCAGCAACCGATCCAGAGGGGGGACTTGTTATCAGCCTCAGCATTTT
TRBJ2-1,TRBV27,TRBD2,.,CASSLRGVTYNEQFF,TGTGCCAGCAGTTTACGGGGGGTAACATACAATGAGCAGTTCTTC
TRBJ2-2,TRBV9,.,medium-sized,CASRTGRAGTGELFF,TGTGCCAGCAGGACAGGGCGCGCGGGGACCGGGGAGCTGTTTTTT
TRBJ1-3,TRBV6-1,.,.,CASSVEGTGNTIYF,TGTGCCAGCAGTGTGGAGGGGACTGGAAACACCATATATTTT
TRBJ2-4,TRBV9,TRBD1,.,CASSDGDSVAKNIQYF,TGTGCCAGCAGCGATGGGGACAGTGTAGCCAAAAACATTCAGTACTTC
TRBJ2-7,TRBV4-1,.,.,CASSQARGSYEQYF,TGCGCCAGCAGCCAAGCCAGAGGGAGCTACGAGCAGTACTTC
TRBJ2-2,TRBV29-1,TRBD1,few,CSVQTGFNTGELFF,TGCAGCGTCCAGACAGGGTTTAACACCGGGGAGCTGTTTTTT
TRBJ1-5,TRBV6-6,.,.,CASSLGMGNQPQHF,TGTGCCAGCAGCCTTGGGATGGGGAATCAGCCCCAGCATTTT